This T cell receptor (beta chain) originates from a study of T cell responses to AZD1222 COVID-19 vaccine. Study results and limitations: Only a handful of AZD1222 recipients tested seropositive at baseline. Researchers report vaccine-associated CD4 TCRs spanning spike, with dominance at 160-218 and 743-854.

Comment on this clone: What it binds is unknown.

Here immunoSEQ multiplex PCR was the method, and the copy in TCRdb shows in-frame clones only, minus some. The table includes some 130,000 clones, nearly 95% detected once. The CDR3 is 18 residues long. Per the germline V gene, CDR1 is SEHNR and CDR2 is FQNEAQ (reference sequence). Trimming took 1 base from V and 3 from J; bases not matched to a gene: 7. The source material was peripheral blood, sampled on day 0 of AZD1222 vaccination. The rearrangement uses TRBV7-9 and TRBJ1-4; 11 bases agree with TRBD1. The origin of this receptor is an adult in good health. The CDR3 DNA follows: TGTGCCAGCAGCTTAGGAGGAGGGACAGGGGGATCTAATGAAAAACTGTTTTTT. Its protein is CASSLGGGTGGSNEKLFF.